The 32 T cell receptor beta chains given below trace back to one sample, sequenced in a study of T cells in Graves' hyperthyroidism and ophthalmopathy. TCR beta CDR3 regions were amplified from RNA transcripts. Primed by the HTBI set, a first-round RT-PCR was run on the TCR CDR3. TCRdb fed the multiplex PCR reads into MiXCR, producing one record per CDR3 protein. This sample has a few hundred thousand distinct CDR3 sequences, with 15% to 19% found just once. Specimen: blood. Every receptor here comes from a woman aged 25 to 39 with Graves' hyperthyroidism.

In its sample, this clonotype was seen a few times. The chain couples TRBV10-3 to TRBJ2-7, with 7 bases lining up with TRBD1. Germline V gives CDR1 ENHRY, CDR2 SYGVKD. Trimming took 11 bases from V and 0 from J; bases not matched to a gene: 16. This CDR3 comprises 16 residues. Here the CDR3 DNA reads TGTGCCTCGAGGGGATTTGACAGGGTGGCCTCCTACGAGCAGTACTTC. Translation gives CASRGFDRVASYEQYF.

This clonotype was counted only a few times. The chain has TRBV7-9 and TRBJ1-4, with 7 bases identical to TRBD1. Germline values: CDR1 SEHNR, CDR2 FQNEAQ (reference sequence). V shed 4 bases and J 6 bases; nucleotides not matched to a gene: 8. CDR3 size: 15 residues. CDR3 nucleotide sequence: TGTGCCAGCAGCTCCAGACAGGGCCGGGATGAAAAACTGTTTTTT. Protein sequence: CASSSRQGRDEKLFF.

A remark on this clonotype: It may be a read error: a sequence one base away is much more abundant. The V and J genes are TRBV3-1 and TRBJ2-2; a possible D gene is TRBD2 (6 bases). The V end was cut by 4 bases, the J end by 6 bases, with 18 bases between. The germline V gene has CDR1 LGHDT and CDR2 YNNKEL (reference sequence). The CDR3 is made up of 16 amino acids. The CDR3 DNA reads as TGTGCCAGCAGCCCCTCGACTAGGCGAGACGCCGGGGAGCTGTTTTTT. Amino acids: CASSPSTRRDAGELFF. The complete variable domain, with remaining parts taken from reference TRBV3-1 and TRBJ2-2, reads DTAVSQTPKYLVTQMGNDKSIKCEQNLGHDTMYWYKQDSKKFLKIMFSYNNKELIINETVPNRFSPKSPDKAHLNLHINSLELGDSAVYFCASSPSTRRDAGELFFGEGSRLTVL.

The sample holds many counts of this clonotype. The rearrangement links TRBV28 to TRBJ2-7; 7 bases agree with TRBD2. The CDR3 has 15 residues. The V and J ends lost 3 bases and 3 bases, in that order; junction bases with no gene match: 8. CDR1 MDHEN and CDR2 SYDVKM come from the germline V gene. The CDR3 nucleotides are TGTGCCAGCAGTTTTGGACTAGAGGGTCTCTACGAGCAGTACTTC. Translated: CASSFGLEGLYEQYF.

This clonotype was seen repeatedly, ten times or more. The V call is TRBV11-2, the J call TRBJ2-7, with D perhaps TRBD1 (6 bases). V was clipped by 5 bases and J by 3 bases, with 11 bases between them. Germline V gene data show CDR1 as SGHAT and CDR2 as FQNNGV. This CDR3 region has 13 residues. CDR3 loop: CASSRTEYYEQYF. The CDR3 bases are TGTGCCAGCAGCCGGACAGAATACTACGAGCAGTACTTC.

This clonotype has a count of ten or more. This sequence joins TRBV7-2 and TRBJ2-7; 9 bases align to TRBD2. The CDR3 runs to 16 residues. With V trimmed by 0 bases and J by 7 bases, 10 bases remained unmatched. The germline gives CDR1 SGHTA, CDR2 FQGNSA. The CDR3 is CASSLAGGRAGGEQYF. The CDR3 DNA sequence: TGTGCCAGCAGCTTAGCGGGCGGGAGGGCCGGGGGGGAGCAGTACTTC. Based on the CDR3 plus reference TRBV7-2 and TRBJ2-7, the full variable domain is GAGVSQSPSNKVTEKGKDVELRCDPISGHTALYWYRQSLGQGLEFLIYFQGNSAPDKSGLPSDRFSAERTGGSVSTLTIQRTQQEDSAVYLCASSLAGGRAGGEQYFGPGTRLTVT.

The table lists this clonotype with a few counts. The J gene is TRBJ1-2, the V gene TRBV6-5; 7 bases match TRBD1. The CDR3 is made up of 14 amino acids. V trimming: 5 bases; J trimming: 13 bases; junction bases outside the gene matches: 16. Germline values: CDR1 MNHEY, CDR2 SVGAGI. CDR3 DNA: TGTGCCAGCAGTCCTCGACAGGGCGCGATAAGCTGCACCTTC. Translation: CASSPRQGAISCTF.

This clonotype was seen repeatedly, ten times or more. The chain carries TRBV5-1 and TRBJ1-1; D ambiguous. V lost 2 bases, J lost 1 base, and 9 bases lay in between. The CDR3 loop spans 14 amino acids. Germline values: CDR1 SGHRS, CDR2 YFSETQ. For the CDR3, the DNA is TGCGCCAGCAGCTTTTGGAGGGCGAACACTGAAGCTTTCTTT. Its protein is CASSFWRANTEAFF.

The table lists this clonotype with many counts. The chain couples TRBV12-3 or TRBV12-4 to TRBJ1-6, with a tentative D call TRBD1 (5 bases). Trimming pared 3 bases from V and 7 bases from J, leaving 13 bases between. CDR3 size: 15 residues. The CDR3 loop is CASSLVSGGNSPLHF. CDR3 coding DNA: TGTGCCAGCAGTTTGGTGTCCGGGGGGAATTCACCCCTCCACTTT.

This clonotype showed up many times. The chain joins TRBV6-2 or TRBV6-3 to TRBJ2-7; the D gene could be TRBD1 or TRBD2 (5 bases each). V gave up 5 bases and J gave up 6 bases, with 26 bases separating them. Germline values: CDR1 MNHEY, CDR2 SVGEGT. The CDR3 runs to 17 residues. CDR3: CASSRPAGPGHPREQYF. CDR3 nucleotide sequence: TGTGCCAGCAGTCGCCCCGCTGGACCGGGGCATCCGCGCGAGCAGTACTTC.

This clonotype was detected ten times or more. V gene TRBV3-1 combines with J gene TRBJ1-5; 8 bases are shared with TRBD1. The CDR3 has 15 residues. Germline loops: CDR1 LGHDT, CDR2 YNNKEL (reference sequence). Trimming cost V 4 bases and J 5 bases; bases outside gene matches: 7. The CDR3 sequence is CASSPRQGWDQPQHF. The CDR3 DNA follows: TGTGCCAGCAGCCCGCGACAGGGGTGGGATCAGCCCCAGCATTTT.

The sample holds many counts of this clonotype. This chain connects TRBV3-1 to TRBJ2-7; 7 bases fit TRBD1. The germline CDR1 and CDR2 sequences are LGHDT and YNNKEL (reference sequence). This CDR3 is 15 amino acids long. V was clipped by 2 bases and J by 2 bases; unmatched bases: 6. CDR3 sequence: CASSQFAGTAYEQYF. The CDR3 bases are TGTGCCAGCAGCCAATTCGCCGGGACAGCCTACGAGCAGTACTTC.

This clonotype was seen ten or more times. The chain combines TRBV3-1 with TRBJ2-3; no reliable D call. This CDR3 is built from 12 residues. Trimming took 0 bases from V and 7 from J, leaving 5 bases between them. In germline, CDR1 is LGHDT, CDR2 YNNKEL (reference sequence). CDR3 sequence: CASSQEANTQYF. The CDR3, as DNA: TGTGCCAGCAGCCAAGAGGCCAATACGCAGTATTTT.

V gene TRBV30 combines with J gene TRBJ2-7; TRBD1 aligns across 10 bases. Germline loops: CDR1 GTSNPN, CDR2 SVGIG (reference sequence). After removal of 3 bases from V and 2 bases from J, the junction contained 4 bases not matched to a gene. The CDR3 extends over 14 amino acids. CDR3 amino acids: CAWRADRGPYEQYF. Written as DNA, the CDR3 is TGTGCCTGGAGAGCCGACAGGGGGCCCTACGAGCAGTACTTC.

This clonotype showed up just a few times. The V and J genes are TRBV5-1 and TRBJ2-5, with D maybe TRBD2 (5 bases). The CDR3 spans 15 residues. Per germline, CDR1 SGHRS and CDR2 YFSETQ. V was trimmed by 0 bases and J by 7 bases, leaving 16 bases between them. Here the CDR3 DNA reads TGCGCCAGCAGCTTGGAACACCCGAGGGTAGGGACCCAGTACTTC. Protein product: CASSLEHPRVGTQYF.

This clonotype was counted many times. This rearrangement joins TRBV6-6 to TRBJ2-1; 7 positions match TRBD2. Germline V gives CDR1 MNHNY, CDR2 SVGAGI (reference sequence). This CDR3 is 17 amino acids long. Trimming at V came to 0 bases and at J to 0 bases, leaving 5 bases not matched to a gene. CDR3 bases: TGTGCCAGCAGTTACTCGGACCTAGCGGCCTCCTACAATGAGCAGTTCTTC. Its protein product is CASSYSDLAASYNEQFF.

The chain joins TRBV4-2 to TRBJ1-5; a possible D gene is TRBD1 (5 bases). Deletions cut 1 base from V and 3 bases from J, with 16 bases between. Germline V CDR1 and CDR2: LGHNA, YNFKEQ. This CDR3 region has 17 residues. The CDR3: CASSQGTGLQSNQPQHF. CDR3 DNA: TGTGCCAGCAGCCAAGGAACGGGACTCCAATCCAATCAGCCCCAGCATTTT.

The rearrangement uses TRBV7-2 and TRBJ2-1, with 7 bases matching TRBD2. There are 12 residues in the CDR3. Looked up from germline, CDR1 is SGHTA and CDR2 is FQGNSA. J gave up 9 bases and V 4 bases, and 3 bases lay outside the gene matches. The CDR3 is CASSYGGVEQFF. The DNA for the CDR3 is TGTGCCAGCAGCTATGGGGGGGTTGAGCAGTTCTTC.

This clonotype has only a few counts. The genes are TRBV7-9 and TRBJ1-2; D is unclear. CDR1 and CDR2 (germline): SEHNR, FQNEAQ (reference sequence). This CDR3 is 14 amino acids long. V was shortened by 1 base and J by 8 bases, with 14 bases between the two germline ends. CDR3 in amino acids: CASSLGSPRYGYTF. In DNA form, the CDR3 reads TGTGCCAGCAGCTTAGGCAGCCCCCGCTACGGCTACACCTTC. Using reference TRBV7-9 and TRBJ1-2 for the parts outside the CDR3, the full variable domain is DTGVSQNPRHKITKRGQNVTFRCDPISEHNRLYWYRQTLGQGPEFLTYFQNEAQLEKSRLLSDRFSAERPKGSFSTLEIQRTEQGDSAMYLCASSLGSPRYGYTFGSGTRLTVV.

This clonotype has at least ten counts. The V call is TRBV18, the J call TRBJ1-1; a weak D match, TRBD1 (5 bases). Germline V gene data show CDR1 as KGHSH and CDR2 as LQKENI. CDR3 length: 15 amino acids. The V end lost 0 bases, the J end lost 4 bases, and 12 bases lay between the germline ends. As DNA, the CDR3 is TGTGCCAGCTCACCACCGGGGGTAGGTGGCACTGAAGCTTTCTTT. Translation: CASSPPGVGGTEAFF.

Ten or more counts support this clonotype. J is TRBJ2-1 and V is TRBV30; D uncertain. CDR1 GTSNPN and CDR2 SVGIG come from the germline V gene (reference sequence). CDR3 size: 13 residues. Trimming removed 7 bases from V and 0 bases from J, with 10 bases in between. DNA of the CDR3: TGTGCCTTTAACCCCCCCTCCTACAATGAGCAGTTCTTC. Translation gives CAFNPPSYNEQFF.

This clonotype was detected many times. The chain has TRBV12-5 and TRBJ1-1; no definite D call. V was cut by 7 bases and J by 1 base, with 13 bases left in between. CDR1 is LGHNT and CDR2 is FRNRAP in the germline V gene. This CDR3 contains 14 residues. DNA for the CDR3: TGTGCTAGTGAACCCCAGACCCCGAACACTGAAGCTTTCTTT. Translating it yields CASEPQTPNTEAFF.

V and J are TRBV27 and TRBJ1-4; D gene uncertain. V gave up 2 bases and J gave up 8 bases, with 6 bases separating them. This CDR3 has 12 residues. Germline V gene sequence: CDR1 MNHEY, CDR2 SMNVEV (reference sequence). The CDR3 sequence is CASSLVGEKLFF. CDR3 bases: TGTGCCAGCAGTTTAGTAGGAGAAAAACTGTTTTTT.

At least ten counts were recorded for this clonotype. The V gene is TRBV9, the J gene TRBJ2-1; 11 nucleotides align to TRBD2. Losses at the gene ends were 0 bases for V and 10 bases for J; bases not matched to a gene: 15. This CDR3 spans 18 amino acids. Germline CDR1 reads SGDLS; CDR2 reads YYNGEE. The CDR3 loop reads CASSVAPLLAGAGAEQFF. The CDR3 DNA is TGTGCCAGCAGCGTAGCCCCCTTACTAGCGGGGGCCGGGGCGGAGCAGTTCTTC.

The V and J genes are TRBV29-1 and TRBJ2-7, with D tentatively TRBD1 (6 bases). There are 15 residues in the CDR3. Trimming removed 8 bases at V and 2 bases at J, with 22 bases between. Per germline, CDR1 SQVTM and CDR2 ANQGSEA. The CDR3 region is CSPNGQRPTTYEQYF. In DNA form, the CDR3 reads TGCAGCCCCAATGGACAGAGGCCTACGACCTACGAGCAGTACTTC.

This clonotype turned up a few times. The chain has TRBV6-2 or TRBV6-3 and TRBJ2-5, with TRBD2 matching over 10 bases. With 5 bases clipped from V and 3 bases from J, the junction kept 6 bases outside the gene matches. The CDR3 runs to 15 residues. Per the germline V gene, CDR1 is MNHEY and CDR2 is SVGEGT. CDR3 residues: CASSTGTSDKETQYF. CDR3 coding DNA: TGTGCCAGCAGTACCGGGACTAGCGATAAAGAGACCCAGTACTTC.

V usage is TRBV18 and J usage is TRBJ1-1; 8 bases match TRBD1. Germline-derived CDR1 and CDR2 are KGHSH and LQKENI. There are 19 residues in the CDR3. The J segment lost 6 bases and the V segment lost 3 bases, leaving 21 bases of the junction unmatched. CDR3 residues: CASSPGTGLFASISPEAFF. DNA for the CDR3: TGTGCCAGCTCACCCGGGACAGGTTTATTCGCGTCTATTTCCCCTGAAGCTTTCTTT.

This clonotype was counted ten times or more. CDR3 sequence reads: CSATTGTHPTDTQYF. The CDR3, as DNA: TGCAGTGCGACGACAGGGACCCATCCCACAGATACGCAGTATTTT. The chain is built from TRBV20-1 and TRBJ2-3, with 7 nucleotides matching TRBD1. The J segment lost 2 bases and the V segment lost 6 bases, leaving 11 bases of the junction unmatched. This CDR3 spans 15 amino acids. CDR1 is DFQATT and CDR2 is SNEGSKA in the germline V gene (reference sequence).

This clonotype has just one count. This chain joins TRBV6-1 and TRBJ1-1; D might be TRBD1 (5 bases). From germline, CDR1 is MNHNS and CDR2 SASEGT. The CDR3 is 11 amino acids. Between the trimmed V and J ends, which lost 8 bases and 6 bases, there was a span of 10 bases. In DNA form, the CDR3 reads TGTGCCAGCGGGACTGTGGCTGAAGCTTTCTTT. Residues: CASGTVAEAFF.

The chain is built from TRBV29-1 and TRBJ2-6; D gene uncertain. V lost 1 base to trimming and J lost 1 base, with 14 bases between them. Germline V lookup: CDR1 SQVTM, CDR2 ANQGSEA. CDR3 length: 17 residues. Written as DNA, the CDR3 is TGCAGCGTTGAAGTAGTACGGGTAGGGTCTGGGGCCAACGTCCTGACTTTC. The encoded protein is CSVEVVRVGSGANVLTF.

This clonotype was seen once. This chain joins TRBV28 and TRBJ2-3, with no clear D. Trimming pared 5 bases from V and 2 bases from J, leaving 17 bases between. The V gene's germline CDR1 is MDHEN and CDR2 SYDVKM. The length of the CDR3 is 16 residues. The CDR3 is CASSTRIGTSTDTQYF. CDR3 sequence (DNA): TGTGCCAGCAGTACCCGTATAGGTACTTCCACAGATACGCAGTATTTT.

The chain is built from TRBV10-3 and TRBJ2-1; the match to TRBD2 covers 8 bases. Per the germline V gene, CDR1 is ENHRY and CDR2 is SYGVKD. The CDR3 totals 16 residues. Trimming took 0 bases from V and 1 from J; bases not matched to a gene: 2. The CDR3 nucleotides are TGTGCCATCAGTGAGTCTAGCGGGATATCCTACAATGAGCAGTTCTTC. Amino acid sequence: CAISESSGISYNEQFF.